This record concerns one T cell receptor (beta chain) sequence. This entry comes from a study of blood T cell repertoires in COVID-19. Data came from immunoSEQ multiplex PCR; TCRdb stores just in-frame clones and leaves some out. The table lists some 98,000 clones, 65% to 90% of them singletons. Trimming pared 7 bases from V and 0 bases from J, leaving 7 bases between. Germline V gives CDR1 MNHEY, CDR2 SVGAGI. The CDR3 has 14 amino acids. The sequence was obtained from a man between 60 and 70 years old with acute or convalescent COVID-19. The rearrangement joins TRBV6-5 to TRBJ1-6; D is ambiguous. Sequencing was done on a sample of peripheral blood. This chain's CDR3 is CASKSGSYNSPLHF. Written as DNA, the CDR3 is TGTGCCAGCAAATCAGGCTCCTATAATTCACCCCTCCACTTT.